The clone carrying this T cell receptor beta chain was recorded only once. The antigen is undetermined. The data are from a study of T cells in Graves' hyperthyroidism and ophthalmopathy. Notes on the study in general: The majority of expanded thyroid clonotypes above 0.001 also appeared in blood. In validation, the model predicted ophthalmopathy. These predictions came a median about 6.5 months before onset.

Hyperthyroidism patients were newly diagnosed, had disease duration under 2 months, and were aged 18 to 65 years. Source material for PBMCs was 10 ml fresh peripheral blood. Per the germline V gene, CDR1 is LNHDA and CDR2 is SQIVND (reference sequence). The CDR3 consists of 16 residues. Trimming pared 3 bases from V and 9 bases from J, leaving 21 bases between. Regions amplified from RNA transcripts were the TCR beta CDR3 regions. The HTBI set primed first-round TCR CDR3 RT-PCR. MiXCR, applied by TCRdb to the multiplex PCR reads, yields one record per CDR3 protein. The sample has some 510,000 distinct CDR3 sequences; around 21% are singletons.

Specimen: blood. This clonotype was sampled from a man aged 18 to 30 with Graves' hyperthyroidism. The chain employs TRBV19 and TRBJ1-5; D might be TRBD1 (6 bases). CDR3 residues: CASSISGLGGPWPQHF. CDR3 DNA: TGTGCCAGTAGTATTTCGGGGCTGGGGGGCCCGTGGCCCCAGCATTTT.